A single sample gave rise to the 9 T cell receptor beta chains below, sequenced in a study of T cells in Graves' hyperthyroidism and ophthalmopathy. Template material for amplifying TCR beta CDR3 regions consisted of RNA transcripts. TCR CDR3 underwent first-round RT-PCR with the HTBI primer set. MiXCR, applied by TCRdb to the multiplex PCR reads, yields one record per CDR3 protein. Of under 300,000 distinct CDR3 sequences in the sample, roughly an eighth were seen once. The sequencing input was blood. The receptors derive from a woman between 35 and 50 years old with Graves' hyperthyroidism.

This clonotype appeared many times. DNA of the CDR3: TGTGCCAGCAGCTCTAGCGGGAGGGCCTATGGGGATGAGCAGTTCTTC. Amino acids: CASSSSGRAYGDEQFF. This chain connects TRBV12-3 or TRBV12-4 to TRBJ2-1, with 12 nucleotides matching TRBD2. J was trimmed by 8 bases and V by 6 bases; bases with no gene match: 11. This CDR3 contains 16 residues.

The chain is built from TRBV19 and TRBJ1-3; 8 nucleotides match TRBD1. V shed 5 bases, J shed 5 bases, and the junction held 2 bases outside the gene matches. This CDR3 is 13 amino acids long. CDR1 LNHDA and CDR2 SQIVND come from the germline V gene (reference sequence). The CDR3 region has the DNA TGTGCCAGTAGTGGGACAGGACGAAACACCATATATTTT. Amino acids: CASSGTGRNTIYF.

This clonotype has a count of ten or more. The chain has TRBV28 and TRBJ1-1; a possible D gene is TRBD1 (6 bases). This CDR3 contains 14 residues. Deletions cut 6 bases from V and 3 bases from J, with 14 bases between. Germline CDR1 MDHEN, CDR2 SYDVKM. This CDR3 is CASRGSGGHTEAFF. DNA for the CDR3: TGTGCCAGCAGGGGATCGGGGGGGCACACTGAAGCTTTCTTT. The whole variable domain, filled in from reference TRBV28 and TRBJ1-1, reads DVKVTQSSRYLVKRTGEKVFLECVQDMDHENMFWYRQDPGLGLRLIYFSYDVKMKEKGDIPEGYSVSREKKERFSLILESASTNQTSMYLCASRGSGGHTEAFFGQGTRLTVV.

This clonotype has ten or more counts. The rearrangement links TRBV11-2 to TRBJ1-1, with D perhaps TRBD1 (6 bases). The CDR3 is made up of 15 amino acids. Germline values: CDR1 SGHAT, CDR2 FQNNGV. The V end lost 6 bases, the J end lost 5 bases, and 19 bases lay between the germline ends. The DNA of the CDR3 is TGTGCCAGCAGAAAACCAGGCAGGGGTGATACTGAAGCTTTCTTT. This translates into CASRKPGRGDTEAFF.

In its sample, this clonotype was seen many times. The J gene is TRBJ2-3, the V gene TRBV20-1, with a tentative D call TRBD2 (6 bases). The germline V gene encodes CDR1 DFQATT and CDR2 SNEGSKA (reference sequence). Trimming pared 5 bases from V and 6 bases from J, leaving 24 bases between. The CDR3 spans 16 residues. The CDR3: CSAWRRSGLGDDTQYF. DNA for the CDR3: TGCAGTGCTTGGAGGCGTAGCGGCTTGGGGGACGATACGCAGTATTTT.

This clonotype was observed at least ten times. This sequence joins TRBV2 and TRBJ2-3; the D gene is possibly TRBD2 (6 bases). With 7 bases removed from V and 5 bases from J, the gap between germline ends came to 19 bases. The CDR3 length is 15 residues. Germline V CDR1 and CDR2: SNHLY, FYNNEI. DNA for the CDR3: TGTGCCAGCACCACGGGCGGAGCCGGGGGAGATACGCAGTATTTT. Amino acid sequence: CASTTGGAGGDTQYF.

Comment on this clonotype: One end of the junction is discordant with germline, which a read error may explain. V is TRBV6-1 and J is TRBJ2-3, with 10 nucleotides matching TRBD2. CDR1 is MNHNS, CDR2 SASEGT, per germline. The CDR3 has 15 amino acids. CDR3 coding DNA: TGTACCAGCAGATCGAGCGGGAGGGCCCTCGGCACGCAGTATTTT. It translates to CTSRSSGRALGTQYF.

Remarks on this clonotype: The germline gene is not matched at one end of the junction; a read error may be the cause. The chain is built from TRBV2 and TRBJ2-7, with D unresolved. The V gene's germline CDR1 is SNHLY and CDR2 FYNNEI. This CDR3 region has 16 residues. The CDR3 region has the DNA TGTGCCGGCAGTGAAGATCCCGCGATCACCATCGACGAGCAGTACTTC. Translating it yields CAGSEDPAITIDEQYF.

This clonotype came up many times. J is TRBJ1-1 and V is TRBV28; D is perhaps TRBD1 (6 bases). The CDR3 spans 15 residues. Germline V CDR1 and CDR2: MDHEN, SYDVKM. Trimming shortened V by 8 bases and J by 1 base, and 17 bases separated the two germline ends. CDR3 nucleotide sequence: TGTGCCAGCCCCCGGGCGGGGGGCCCGAACACTGAAGCTTTCTTT. Amino acid sequence: CASPRAGGPNTEAFF.